This T cell receptor beta chain derives from a study of T cells in Graves' hyperthyroidism and ophthalmopathy. Study findings and constraints: Blood held most thyroid clonotypes expanded above 0.001 frequency. Separation of ophthalmopathy from stable hyperthyroidism was achieved by a 13 V-J model.

Aged 18 to 65, the patients had hyperthyroidism that was newly diagnosed and had lasted under 2 months. Uncontrolled infections, other autoimmune diseases, pregnancy or lactation led to exclusion of patients. As to this clonotype: Its antigen remains unidentified.

Amplified TCR beta CDR3 regions derived from RNA transcripts. Primed by the HTBI set, a first-round RT-PCR was run on the TCR CDR3. TCRdb fed the multiplex PCR reads into MiXCR, producing one record per CDR3 protein. The table includes about 720,000 distinct CDR3 sequences, 16% detected once. The source is a young man with Graves' hyperthyroidism. What was sequenced was blood.

The DNA for the CDR3 is TGTGCCAGCAGCGTTTGGGGGGCCGGGGAGCTGTTTTTT. Translated: CASSVWGAGELFF. This sequence joins TRBV9 and TRBJ2-2; a possible D gene is TRBD2 (6 bases). The CDR3 has 13 amino acids. V gave up 2 bases and J gave up 6 bases, with 8 bases separating them. Per the germline V gene, CDR1 is SGDLS and CDR2 is YYNGEE.